This T cell receptor beta chain stems from a study of blood T cell repertoires in COVID-19. Study summary: Donors in the United States, Italy and Spain gave samples during acute or convalescent COVID-19.

Data came from immunoSEQ multiplex PCR; TCRdb stores just in-frame clones and leaves some out. The sample carries about 120,000 clones, 75% to 90% recorded once. Germline CDR1 reads PRHDT; CDR2 reads FYEKMQ (reference sequence). V was cut by 4 bases and J by 6 bases, with 14 bases left in between. The CDR3 spans 14 residues. The chain recombines TRBV13 with TRBJ2-3, with D perhaps TRBD1 (7 bases). Sequenced sample: peripheral blood. The sequence was collected from a human donor with acute or convalescent COVID-19. The donor label of this sample is uncertain. The CDR3 spells CASSSKAGGDTQYF. The CDR3 region has the DNA TGTGCCAGCAGCTCAAAAGCAGGGGGGGATACGCAGTATTTT.